The 18 T cell receptor beta chains below come from one sample, sequenced in a study of blood T cell repertoires in COVID-19. Using immunoSEQ multiplex PCR, the repertoire was profiled, and TCRdb retains in-frame clones only, with some absent. The data show 85,000 to 110,000 clones, with roughly nine tenths seen just once and 15% to 20% held by the top ten. The source material was peripheral blood. The receptors derive from an elderly woman in a cohort sampled during active COVID-19.

This clone has just one count. V usage is TRBV10-2 and J usage is TRBJ2-3, with 14 positions matching TRBD2. J was trimmed by 8 bases and V by 5 bases; bases with no gene match: 18. Germline V lookup: CDR1 WSHSY, CDR2 SAAADI. This CDR3 comprises 19 residues. This CDR3 reads CASSRTGMTSGRADGTQYF. In DNA form, the CDR3 reads TGCGCCAGCAGTAGGACAGGGATGACTAGCGGGAGGGCTGACGGTACGCAGTATTTT.

The chain employs TRBV6-5 and TRBJ1-5; TRBD1 is a possible D gene (6 bases). The CDR3 sequence is 13 residues long. Per germline, CDR1 MNHEY and CDR2 SVGAGI. Deletions cut 6 bases from V and 9 bases from J, with 15 bases between. CDR3 bases: TGTGCCAGCAGCCAACAGGGACCGTGGCCCCAGCATTTT. As protein: CASSQQGPWPQHF.

This clone was picked up one time. CDR3 bases: TGTGCCAGCAGCCCTCTAGCGACGGTAGACAATGAGCAGTTCTTC. The encoded protein is CASSPLATVDNEQFF. The chain uses TRBV5-6 and TRBJ2-1; D might be TRBD2 (6 bases). Trimming pared 4 bases from V and 5 bases from J, leaving 16 bases between. From germline, CDR1 is SGHDT and CDR2 YYEEEE. The CDR3 has 15 amino acids.

The chain employs TRBV27 and TRBJ2-1; 7 bases agree with TRBD1. The ends lost 6 bases at V and 2 bases at J; junction bases unmatched: 4. The CDR3 extends over 14 amino acids. CDR1 MNHEY and CDR2 SMNVEV come from the germline V gene (reference sequence). The CDR3 DNA reads TGTGCCAGCAGCCGACAGGGTGCCTACAATGAGCAGTTCTTC. It is translated as CASSRQGAYNEQFF.

V gene TRBV5-1 combines with J gene TRBJ2-5; 8 bases map to TRBD1. This CDR3 region has 20 residues. Germline V gives CDR1 SGHRS, CDR2 YFSETQ. The trim removed 0 bases at V and 4 bases at J, leaving 20 bases unmatched. CDR3 loop: CASSLVFWAGGEIRSETQYF. The CDR3 coding sequence is TGCGCCAGCAGCTTGGTATTCTGGGCAGGGGGCGAAATTCGGTCAGAGACCCAGTACTTC.

The J gene is TRBJ1-4, the V gene TRBV18; D gene uncertain. The CDR3 is made up of 12 amino acids. Looked up from germline, CDR1 is KGHSH and CDR2 is LQKENI. The V gene lost 6 bases and the J gene lost 4 bases, with 6 bases spanning the gap. CDR3 sequence reads: CASSTFNEKLFF. CDR3 bases: TGTGCCAGCTCTACTTTTAATGAAAAACTGTTTTTT. Together with reference TRBV18 and TRBJ1-4, the CDR3 gives the full variable domain: NAGVMQNPRHLVRRRGQEARLRCSPMKGHSHVYWYRQLPEEGLKFMVYLQKENIIDESGMPKERFSAEFPKEGPSILRIQQVVRGDSAAYFCASSTFNEKLFFGSGTQLSVL.

CDR3 nucleotide sequence: TGTGCCAGCAGCCGTGGTCTGGGCGCCTACGAGCAGTACTTC. Encoded protein: CASSRGLGAYEQYF. V is TRBV6-6 and J is TRBJ2-7, with unresolved D. The CDR3 is made up of 14 amino acids. Germline V CDR1 and CDR2: MNHNY, SVGAGI (reference sequence). V gave up 6 bases and J gave up 2 bases, with 14 bases separating them.

The chain is built from TRBV30 and TRBJ1-1, with 8 bases that match TRBD1. V lost 3 bases, J lost 0 bases, and 3 bases stayed unmatched. The CDR3 covers 14 residues. Germline-derived CDR1 and CDR2 are GTSNPN and SVGIG (reference sequence). The CDR3: CAWSRGQVNTEAFF. CDR3 in DNA: TGTGCCTGGAGCAGGGGGCAGGTGAACACTGAAGCTTTCTTT.

Only one count was recorded for this clone. The V and J genes are TRBV28 and TRBJ1-4, with a tentative D call TRBD1 (6 bases). CDR1 is MDHEN, CDR2 SYDVKM, per germline. The CDR3 extends over 14 amino acids. V lost 3 bases to trimming and J lost 7 bases, with 12 bases between them. This chain's CDR3 is CASSFSQGTEKLFF. CDR3 coding DNA: TGTGCCAGCAGTTTCTCGCAGGGGACTGAAAAACTGTTTTTT.

V and J are TRBV7-3 and TRBJ2-1; 13 nucleotides match TRBD2. Germline V lookup: CDR1 SGHTA, CDR2 FQGTGA. V lost 2 bases, J lost 6 bases, and 4 bases stayed unmatched. The CDR3 length is 16 residues. The CDR3 DNA follows: TGTGCCAGCAGCTTAGAAAGGACTAGCGGGGGCAATGAGCAGTTCTTC. Protein sequence: CASSLERTSGGNEQFF.

V and J are TRBV5-4 and TRBJ2-7; the D gene is possibly TRBD1 (5 bases). V was trimmed by 4 bases and J by 3 bases, leaving 8 bases between them. The CDR3 extends over 12 amino acids. Germline assignment: CDR1 SGHNT and CDR2 YYREEE (reference sequence). The CDR3 nucleotides read TGTGCCAGCAGCACAGACAGCTACGAGCAGTACTTC. Protein: CASSTDSYEQYF.

This chain uses TRBV30 with TRBJ1-5; D call uncertain. There are 13 residues in the CDR3. V was pared by 2 bases and J by 5 bases, with 10 bases between. The germline CDR1 and CDR2 sequences are GTSNPN and SVGIG (reference sequence). The CDR3 bases are TGTGCCTGGAGTCCCGGGATCCATCAGCCCCAGCATTTT. Its protein product is CAWSPGIHQPQHF.

In its sample, this clone was seen once. The chain is built from TRBV19 and TRBJ1-5; 7 bases are a match to TRBD1. V lost 7 bases to trimming and J lost 0 bases; unmatched junction nucleotides: 9. Germline values: CDR1 LNHDA, CDR2 SQIVND (reference sequence). The CDR3 is made up of 16 amino acids. CDR3 in DNA: TGTGCCAGTATTGAAAGGGGACAGAATAGCAATCAGCCCCAGCATTTT. Its translation is CASIERGQNSNQPQHF.

This chain links TRBV3-1 (or the pseudogene TRBV3-2) with TRBJ1-1; D possibly corresponds to TRBD1 (5 bases). The V end was cut by 6 bases, the J end by 4 bases, with 15 bases between. CDR1 is LGHDT, CDR2 YNNKEL, per germline (reference sequence). The CDR3 sequence is 14 residues long. CDR3: CASSFGGGSTEAFF. The CDR3 nucleotides are TGTGCCAGCAGTTTCGGCGGGGGGAGCACTGAAGCTTTCTTT.

The V call is TRBV11-3, the J call TRBJ2-7; D gene uncertain. V was pared by 4 bases and J by 2 bases, with 12 bases between. CDR1 is SGHNT, CDR2 YENEEA, per germline. The CDR3 covers 14 residues. The CDR3 DNA sequence: TGTGCCAGCAGCTCGCAGGATAAGCCCTACGAGCAGTACTTC. This gives the protein CASSSQDKPYEQYF.

The chain joins TRBV19 to TRBJ2-1; the match to TRBD2 covers 8 bases. This CDR3 has 19 amino acids. Germline CDR1 LNHDA, CDR2 SQIVND (reference sequence). Unmatched junction bases numbered 11, after V lost 0 bases and J lost 1 base. CDR3 coding DNA: TGTGCCAGTAGTATAGATTTCGGACTAGCTGGTGGGTCCTACAATGAGCAGTTCTTC. Its translation: CASSIDFGLAGGSYNEQFF.

The chain is built from TRBV6-5 and TRBJ2-1, with TRBD1 matching over 8 bases. Per germline, CDR1 MNHEY and CDR2 SVGAGI. The CDR3 has 13 amino acids. V dropped 7 bases and J dropped 9; count of bases not matched to a gene: 8. The CDR3 sequence is CASIRQGASEQFF. CDR3 DNA: TGTGCCAGCATCCGCCAGGGGGCTAGTGAGCAGTTCTTC.

This rearrangement joins TRBV3-1 (or the pseudogene TRBV3-2) to TRBJ2-1, with D unresolved. V gave up 4 bases and J gave up 9 bases, with 16 bases separating them. CDR3 length: 14 amino acids. Germline V gene sequence: CDR1 LGHDT, CDR2 YNNKEL (reference sequence). The CDR3, as DNA: TGTGCCAGCAGCCTCGGCACCGAGGTTCTTGAGCAGTTCTTC. Protein sequence: CASSLGTEVLEQFF.